Presented here are 6 T cell receptor beta chains from one specimen sequenced in a study of breast tumors, draining lymph nodes, adjacent tissues. Breast cancer patients provided tissue from their axillary draining lymph nodes. TCRdb re-derived calls from the multiplex PCR reads in MiXCR, one entry per CDR3 protein. The repertoire holds approximately 90,000 distinct CDR3 sequences, with over 25% as singletons. The sample consisted of axillary lymph node tissue. These receptor sequences come from a female donor with breast cancer. Some clones in this sample may be carry-over from other donors' samples.

This clonotype showed up just once. A much larger clone lies one base from this, so it may be a read error. The V gene is TRBV6-2 or TRBV6-3, the J gene TRBJ2-7; D unresolved. Germline CDR1 is MNHEY and CDR2 is SVGEGT. CDR3 length: 12 amino acids. CDR3 DNA: TGTGCCAGCAGTCACCCGGCGGATCAGCAGCACTTC. Translated, it gives CASSHPADQQHF.

As to this clonotype: A read error may explain this, as a much larger clone is one base away. The chain employs TRBV27 and TRBJ2-3, with a possible D match to TRBD1 (5 bases). The J call is doubtful: the DNA matches TRBJ1-5 better. The CDR3 has 15 amino acids. Germline V CDR1 and CDR2: MNHEY, SMNVEV (reference sequence). CDR3 DNA sequence: TGTGCCAGCAGCTCCAGGGCGGGAGGGATGGATACGCAGCATTTT. Encoded protein: CASSSRAGGMDTQHF.

Written as DNA, the CDR3 is TGCGCCAGCAGTGCAGGGTACAGGGACAAACTGTTTTTT. This encodes CASSAGYRDKLFF. The rearrangement links TRBV4-3 to TRBJ1-4; weak D call: TRBD1 (6 bases). CDR3 length: 13 residues. In germline, CDR1 is LGHNA, CDR2 YSLEER. The V end lost 6 bases, the J end lost 11 bases, and 16 bases lay between the germline ends.

This clonotype was picked up many times. The chain carries TRBV14 and TRBJ2-5; 8 nucleotides match TRBD1. There are 15 residues in the CDR3. Germline CDR1 SGHDN, CDR2 FVKESK. V gave up 4 bases and J gave up 5 bases; unmatched junction bases: 9. This chain's CDR3 is CASSRNGQGRETQYF. The CDR3 DNA is TGTGCCAGCAGCCGGAATGGACAGGGACGCGAGACCCAGTACTTC.

This clonotype was detected ten times or more. A much larger clone is a single base away; this may be a read error. V and J are TRBV20-1 and TRBJ2-7, with 9 bases aligning to TRBD2. V shed 7 bases, J shed 6 bases, and the junction held 13 bases outside the gene matches. Germline loops: CDR1 DFQATT, CDR2 SNEGSKA (reference sequence). The CDR3 is made up of 14 amino acids. The CDR3 region is CSVLGGSGSSEQYF. Here the CDR3 DNA reads TGCAGTGTCCTGGGGGGTAGCGGGAGTTCCGAGCAGTACTTC.

This clonotype was counted only a few times. The chain is built from TRBV6-4 and TRBJ2-1; 7 bases are a match to TRBD2. The V segment lost 5 bases and the J segment 8 bases; nucleotides outside the gene matches: 15. Per germline, CDR1 MRHNA and CDR2 SNTAGT. The CDR3 runs 16 residues. The chain's CDR3 is CASSLVRASGRDEQFF. The CDR3 coding sequence is TGTGCCAGCAGTTTAGTTCGGGCTAGCGGAAGGGATGAGCAGTTCTTC.